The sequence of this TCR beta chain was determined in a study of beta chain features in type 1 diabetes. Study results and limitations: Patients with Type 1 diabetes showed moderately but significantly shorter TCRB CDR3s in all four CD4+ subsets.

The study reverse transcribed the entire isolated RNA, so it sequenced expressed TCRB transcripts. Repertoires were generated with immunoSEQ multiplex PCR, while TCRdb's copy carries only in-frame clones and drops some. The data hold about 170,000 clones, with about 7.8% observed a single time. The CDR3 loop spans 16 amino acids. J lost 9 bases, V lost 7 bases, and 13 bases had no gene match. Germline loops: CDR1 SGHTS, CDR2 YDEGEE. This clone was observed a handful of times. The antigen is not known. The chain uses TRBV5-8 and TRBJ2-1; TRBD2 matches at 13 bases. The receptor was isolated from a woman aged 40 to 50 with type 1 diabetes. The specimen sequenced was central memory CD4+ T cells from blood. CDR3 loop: CASGSTGTSGIGEQFF. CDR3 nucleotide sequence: TGTGCCAGCGGGTCTACCGGGACTAGCGGGATTGGTGAGCAGTTCTTC. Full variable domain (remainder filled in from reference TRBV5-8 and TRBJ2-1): EAGVTQSPTHLIKTRGQQATLRCSPISGHTSVYWYQQALGLGLQFLLWYDEGEERNRGNFPPRFSGRQFPNYSSELNVNALELEDSALYLCASGSTGTSGIGEQFFGPGTRLTVL.